This TCR beta chain was obtained from a study of CXCR3-negative and CXCR3-positive naive CD8 T cells. Overall study findings and caveats: Naive cells with CXCR3 showed TRB CDR3s that were more hydrophobic than those in CXCR3-negative naive cells.

The germline gives CDR1 LGHNA, CDR2 YSLEER. CDR3 length: 16 amino acids. Note on this clonotype: Its antigen is unidentified.

UMI-labeled TRB cDNA libraries were prepared by 5' RACE. TCRdb re-called the 5' RACE reads; every CDR3 protein appears as one record, without DNA. The repertoire table contains some 140,000 distinct CDR3 sequences. The sequence derives from a human donor in good health. Some clones in this sample may be carry-over from other donors' samples. V gene TRBV4-3 combines with J gene TRBJ1-1. The sequencing input was naive CXCR3+ CD8+ T cells from blood. Noted subset: CD45RO-CCR7+CD27+CD95- naive CD8+ T cells expressing CXCR3 (TNR3+). CDR3 in amino acids: CASSPSPGVGNTEAFF.